The 20 T cell receptor beta chains given below trace back to one sample, sequenced in a study of blood T cell repertoires in COVID-19. Assay: immunoSEQ multiplex PCR; the TCRdb copy retains only in-frame clones and omits some. The table includes about 67,000 clones, more than 70% detected once. Sequencing was performed on peripheral blood. The receptors originated from an older woman with acute or convalescent COVID-19.

The genes are TRBV2 and TRBJ1-2; a weak D match, TRBD1 (5 bases). The germline V gene has CDR1 SNHLY and CDR2 FYNNEI. Trimming cost V 5 bases and J 0 bases, with 13 bases left between them. CDR3 size: 15 residues. CDR3 bases: TGTGCCAGCAGTCTAACTAAGACAGCTAACTATGGCTACACCTTC. Amino acids: CASSLTKTANYGYTF.

The chain recombines TRBV19 with TRBJ2-7, with 9 positions matching TRBD1. CDR3 length equals 14 residues. Germline CDR1 and CDR2: LNHDA and SQIVND (reference sequence). Unmatched junction bases numbered 7, after V lost 5 bases and J lost 5 bases. CDR3 DNA: TGTGCCAGTAGTTCCGGGACAGGGAACCACGAGCAGTACTTC. Translating gives CASSSGTGNHEQYF.

The chain is built from TRBV9 and TRBJ2-3; 8 nucleotides line up with TRBD2. The CDR3 has 16 residues. The ends lost 4 bases at V and 4 bases at J; junction bases unmatched: 11. CDR1 and CDR2 (germline): SGDLS, YYNGEE. CDR3 sequence: CASSTISGGVPDTQYF. The CDR3 nucleotides are TGTGCCAGCAGCACCATATCGGGAGGGGTCCCAGATACGCAGTATTTT.

V is TRBV5-6 and J is TRBJ1-4, with 7 bases that match TRBD1. The V segment lost 3 bases and the J segment 8 bases; nucleotides outside the gene matches: 7. CDR3 length: 14 amino acids. Germline values: CDR1 SGHDT, CDR2 YYEEEE. CDR3 loop: CASSSDRLREKLFF. The CDR3 nucleotides read TGTGCCAGCAGCTCGGACAGGCTTCGCGAAAAACTGTTTTTT.

This clone came up once. The chain uses TRBV3-1 (or the pseudogene TRBV3-2) and TRBJ1-4; 7 positions agree with TRBD1. CDR1 is LGHDT and CDR2 is YNNKEL in the germline V gene (reference sequence). The CDR3 contains 14 residues. The V gene end was trimmed by 3 bases and the J gene end by 8 bases; junction bases not matched to a gene: 6. Written as DNA, the CDR3 is TGTGCCAGCAGCCACTTTAACAGGGGCGAAAAACTGTTTTTT. Protein sequence: CASSHFNRGEKLFF.

This clone was counted between two and nine times. The chain is built from TRBV9 and TRBJ1-2, with TRBD1 as a possible D gene (5 bases). Trimming took off 4 bases at V and 4 bases at J, with 20 bases between the two ends. This CDR3 comprises 16 residues. Germline CDR1 reads SGDLS; CDR2 reads YYNGEE. The CDR3: CASSPREGSGGYGYTF. Written as DNA, the CDR3 is TGTGCCAGCAGCCCTAGGGAGGGCTCTGGGGGCTATGGCTACACCTTC.

This clone was found once. This chain links TRBV27 with TRBJ2-3; TRBD2 matches at 9 bases. The CDR3 contains 13 residues. The junction had 3 bases not matched to a gene; V was cut back by 7 bases and J by 4 bases. Germline values: CDR1 MNHEY, CDR2 SMNVEV (reference sequence). CDR3: CASKRGDADTQYF. CDR3 sequence (DNA): TGTGCCAGCAAGCGGGGGGACGCAGATACGCAGTATTTT.

This clone is categorized as medium-sized. V and J are TRBV4-2 and TRBJ1-6, with 10 bases matching TRBD1. J lost 10 bases, V lost 0 bases, and 6 bases had no gene match. Germline V CDR1 and CDR2: LGHNA, YNFKEQ. The CDR3 runs 16 residues. CDR3 in DNA: TGTGCCAGCAGCCAAGAGACGGGACAGGGGTACTCACCCCTCCACTTT. It specifies CASSQETGQGYSPLHF.

This rearrangement joins TRBV2 to TRBJ1-2; 7 bases fit TRBD1. This CDR3 spans 15 amino acids. The ends lost 2 bases at V and 4 bases at J; junction bases unmatched: 7. Germline lookup yields CDR1 SNHLY and CDR2 FYNNEI. The CDR3 is CASSEFTGVSYGYTF. The CDR3 nucleotides read TGTGCCAGCAGTGAATTCACAGGGGTTAGCTATGGCTACACCTTC.

The rearrangement links TRBV4-3 to TRBJ1-1; D gene ambiguous. The CDR3 extends over 16 amino acids. The ends were cut back, 0 bases at V and 0 bases at J, with 11 bases in the middle. The germline gives CDR1 LGHNA, CDR2 YSLEER. CDR3 DNA: TGCGCCAGCAGCCAAGATGGCGGGAGGGTGAACACTGAAGCTTTCTTT. Protein product: CASSQDGGRVNTEAFF.

The V call is TRBV27, the J call TRBJ2-1, with D perhaps matching TRBD2 (7 bases). V was cut by 9 bases and J by 6 bases, with 18 bases left in between. The germline CDR1 and CDR2 sequences are MNHEY and SMNVEV (reference sequence). CDR3 length: 14 residues. The CDR3, as DNA: TGTGCCAGTCAAGGGGGGGTCTTTGGCAATGAGCAGTTCTTC. Amino acids: CASQGGVFGNEQFF.

By sample fraction, this clone is medium-sized. The CDR3: CASSVSSDTADNEKLFF. DNA of the CDR3: TGTGCCAGCAGTGTCTCGTCGGACACGGCTGATAATGAAAAACTGTTTTTT. The chain employs TRBV2 and TRBJ1-4; maybe TRBD1 (5 bases). The CDR3 extends over 17 amino acids. Germline CDR1 and CDR2: SNHLY and FYNNEI. V shed 4 bases and J shed 4 bases, with 19 bases lying between them.

The chain has TRBV4-1 and TRBJ1-6, with D possibly being TRBD1 (6 bases). The CDR3 runs 17 residues. Trimming stripped 5 bases from V and 7 bases from J, with 21 bases between. Germline loops: CDR1 MGHRA, CDR2 YSYEKL. In nucleotides, the CDR3 is TGCGCCAGCAGCGAACGGACCAACAGGGTGGAGAATTCACCCCTCCACTTT. This encodes CASSERTNRVENSPLHF.

This chain's CDR3 is CASSLQPSSGANVLTF. For the CDR3, the DNA is TGCGCCAGCAGCTTACAACCCAGCTCTGGGGCCAACGTCCTGACTTTC. The chain couples TRBV5-1 to TRBJ2-6; no firm D call. This CDR3 region has 16 residues. With 2 bases removed from V and 0 bases from J, the gap between germline ends came to 9 bases. The V gene's germline CDR1 is SGHRS and CDR2 YFSETQ.

DNA of the CDR3: TGTGCCAGCAGCAGTACTAGCGGGGGGGGAGAGACCCAGTACTTC. This gives the protein CASSSTSGGGETQYF. The rearrangement uses TRBV6-6 and TRBJ2-5; TRBD2 agrees at 13 bases. CDR1 is MNHNY and CDR2 is SVGAGI in the germline V gene (reference sequence). CDR3 length equals 15 residues. With 6 bases clipped from V and 4 bases from J, the junction kept 5 bases outside the gene matches.

The J gene is TRBJ1-1, the V gene TRBV6-1; 9 bases line up with TRBD1. The CDR3 length is 15 residues. With 0 bases clipped from V and 5 bases from J, the junction kept 4 bases outside the gene matches. Germline CDR1 reads MNHNS; CDR2 reads SASEGT. The DNA for the CDR3 is TGTGCCAGCAGTGAAGCCGGGACAGGGAGGACTGAAGCTTTCTTT. Its protein product is CASSEAGTGRTEAFF.

This clone appeared a single time. The chain has TRBV4-1 and TRBJ1-1; 7 bases agree with TRBD1. There are 14 residues in the CDR3. Unmatched junction bases numbered 3, after V lost 4 bases and J lost 1 base. In germline, CDR1 is MGHRA, CDR2 YSYEKL. The CDR3 spells CASSPGQRNTEAFF. The CDR3 nucleotides read TGCGCCAGCAGCCCGGGACAGAGGAACACTGAAGCTTTCTTT.

V is TRBV28 and J is TRBJ1-6; tentatively, D is TRBD1 (5 bases). The CDR3 covers 15 residues. CDR1 is MDHEN and CDR2 is SYDVKM in the germline V gene. The V and J ends lost 3 bases and 8 bases respectively, with 14 bases between them. CDR3 residues: CASSFVEGFDSPLHF. The CDR3 nucleotides are TGTGCCAGCAGTTTCGTGGAGGGGTTTGATTCACCCCTCCACTTT. Filled out from reference TRBV28 and TRBJ1-6, the complete variable domain reads DVKVTQSSRYLVKRTGEKVFLECVQDMDHENMFWYRQDPGLGLRLIYFSYDVKMKEKGDIPEGYSVSREKKERFSLILESASTNQTSMYLCASSFVEGFDSPLHFGNGTRLTVT.

The chain recombines TRBV7-3 with TRBJ2-3; 9 bases map to TRBD2. V gave up 5 bases and J gave up 5 bases; unmatched junction bases: 8. Germline V gives CDR1 SGHTA, CDR2 FQGTGA. The CDR3 is made up of 15 amino acids. CDR3 nucleotides: TGTGCCAGCAGCGACCAGACTAGCGGCGGAGATACGCAGTATTTT. Translating gives CASSDQTSGGDTQYF.

The chain combines TRBV19 with TRBJ1-6; D is ambiguous. CDR1 LNHDA and CDR2 SQIVND come from the germline V gene (reference sequence). With 6 bases removed from V and 6 bases from J, the gap between germline ends came to 9 bases. This CDR3 has 13 residues. CDR3 sequence reads: CASREYSNSPLHF. The DNA of the CDR3 is TGTGCCAGTAGAGAATACTCTAATTCACCCCTCCACTTT.